The clone carrying this TCR beta chain was seen more than once but under ten times. This sample is drawn from a study of beta chain features in type 1 diabetes. Study-level background: Age, gender and cell yields were similar between patients and healthy donors.

Expressed TCRB transcripts were sequenced because the entire RNA isolate underwent reverse transcription. The protocol was immunoSEQ multiplex PCR, while the TCRdb copy is restricted to in-frame clones and leaves out a portion. The sample lists under 900,000 clones, 15% to 20% occurring once. CDR3 size: 13 residues. V lost 1 base to trimming and J lost 6 bases, with 6 bases between them. Germline V CDR1 and CDR2: KGHSH, LQKENI. This receptor was obtained from a woman between 18 and 29 years old in good health. The sample taken for sequencing was naive CD4+ T cells from blood. The chain employs TRBV18 and TRBJ1-4; D call uncertain. In DNA form, the CDR3 reads TGTGCCAGCTCACCACGGGCTGATGAAAAACTGTTTTTT. Amino acids: CASSPRADEKLFF.